These 27 T cell receptor beta chains share one sample of origin, sequenced in a study of cytomegalovirus exposure and HLA in healthy donors (dated by TCRdb to the late 2010s). The library was generated by the immunoSEQ multiplex PCR assay. For the multiplex PCR, a mixture combining 60 forward primers for TCR Vbeta segments and 13 reverse primers for TCR Jbeta segments was used. TCRdb stores this immuneACCESS table with in-frame sequences only. Part of the clones is absent; in the studies checked, under half of the shortfall reflects unresolved V genes, and no reason is known for the rest. The sample records about 120,000 clones, more than 60% of which are singletons. Clones ranked in the top ten supply about a tenth of the sample. Sequencing was carried out using PBMCs. These receptors came from a man aged 35 to 55 in good health and CMV-seropositive.

The V and J genes are TRBV7-9 and TRBJ2-7; TRBD1 aligns across 12 bases. This CDR3 is built from 14 residues. CDR1 and CDR2 from the germline V gene are SEHNR and FQNEAQ (reference sequence). J gave up 7 bases and V 8 bases, and 9 bases lay outside the gene matches. The CDR3 sequence is CASQLGQGAKEQYF. The CDR3 DNA sequence: TGTGCCAGCCAATTGGGACAGGGGGCTAAAGAGCAGTACTTC.

DNA of the CDR3: TGTGCCAGCTCATCCCCAACTACATATATCTCCTACAATGAGCAGTTCTTC. Translation: CASSSPTTYISYNEQFF. J is TRBJ2-1 and V is TRBV18; no firm D call. The germline V gene has CDR1 KGHSH and CDR2 LQKENI. V lost 5 bases to trimming and J lost 0 bases, with 17 bases between them. The CDR3 has 17 residues. The complete variable domain, with remaining parts taken from reference TRBV18 and TRBJ2-1, reads NAGVMQNPRHLVRRRGQEARLRCSPMKGHSHVYWYRQLPEEGLKFMVYLQKENIIDESGMPKERFSAEFPKEGPSILRIQQVVRGDSAAYFCASSSPTTYISYNEQFFGPGTRLTVL.

This clone has only a few counts. The chain has TRBV7-3 and TRBJ2-1, with TRBD2 identical over 11 bases. CDR3 size: 16 residues. V trimming: 6 bases; J trimming: 4 bases; junction bases outside the gene matches: 8. Germline V gene lookup returns CDR1 SGHTA and CDR2 FQGTGA. The CDR3 DNA follows: TGTGCCAGCAGATCCCGAGGGACTAGCGGTTACAATGAGCAGTTCTTC. Protein product: CASRSRGTSGYNEQFF.

The chain joins TRBV5-6 to TRBJ1-4; D not certain. The CDR3 is 13 amino acids. The ends were cut back, 4 bases at V and 8 bases at J, with 12 bases in the middle. Germline V CDR1 and CDR2: SGHDT, YYEEEE. CDR3 DNA: TGTGCCAGCAGCCCCCGTGTAGAGGAAAAACTGTTTTTT. Its protein product is CASSPRVEEKLFF.

V gene TRBV27 combines with J gene TRBJ1-4, with D unclear. The V gene's germline CDR1 is MNHEY and CDR2 SMNVEV (reference sequence). The CDR3 covers 15 residues. The V gene lost 3 bases and the J gene lost 0 bases, with 8 bases spanning the gap. The CDR3 DNA sequence: TGTGCCAGCAGTTTTGAGATGGCAACTAATGAAAAACTGTTTTTT. Protein sequence: CASSFEMATNEKLFF.

J is TRBJ1-1 and V is TRBV29-1; the match to TRBD1 covers 7 bases. Germline-derived CDR1 and CDR2 are SQVTM and ANQGSEA. With V trimmed by 6 bases and J by 5 bases, 9 bases remained unmatched. The CDR3 totals 13 residues. CDR3 DNA sequence: TGCAGCGTATTGACAGGGTTAATAACTGAAGCTTTCTTT. Translated, it gives CSVLTGLITEAFF.

The chain combines TRBV9 with TRBJ1-4; D perhaps matches TRBD1 (5 bases). CDR1 is SGDLS, CDR2 YYNGEE, per germline. Trimming cost V 4 bases and J 6 bases, with 13 bases left between them. The CDR3 covers 14 residues. The CDR3 loop reads CASSPGGFDEKLFF. In nucleotides, the CDR3 is TGTGCCAGCAGCCCTGGGGGGTTTGATGAAAAACTGTTTTTT.

This clone has only a few counts. The chain has TRBV28 and TRBJ2-7; 7 positions agree with TRBD1. The germline V gene has CDR1 MDHEN and CDR2 SYDVKM. Unmatched junction bases numbered 13, after V lost 6 bases and J lost 2 bases. This CDR3 has 16 amino acids. The CDR3 DNA is TGTGCCAGCAGCCAGCGATGGAGACAGGGAACCTACGAGCAGTACTTC. Amino acid sequence: CASSQRWRQGTYEQYF.

J is TRBJ2-1 and V is TRBV12-5; 7 bases are a match to TRBD2. Germline CDR1 LGHNT, CDR2 FRNRAP. V lost 5 bases to trimming and J lost 0 bases; unmatched junction nucleotides: 10. The CDR3 extends over 17 amino acids. In nucleotides, the CDR3 is TGTGCTAGTGGTACCACCGGGACTACCCTCTCCTACAATGAGCAGTTCTTC. Translation: CASGTTGTTLSYNEQFF.

The rearrangement uses TRBV5-1 and TRBJ1-2; D is perhaps TRBD1 (6 bases). Looked up from germline, CDR1 is SGHRS and CDR2 is YFSETQ. This CDR3 has 12 residues. Trimming stripped 4 bases from V and 7 bases from J, with 11 bases between. CDR3 region: CASSGQGTGYTF. The CDR3 DNA is TGCGCCAGCAGCGGTCAGGGGACTGGCTACACCTTC. Full variable domain (rest looked up from reference TRBV5-1 and TRBJ1-2): KAGVTQTPRYLIKTRGQQVTLSCSPISGHRSVSWYQQTPGQGLQFLFEYFSETQRNKGNFPGRFSGRQFSNSRSEMNVSTLELGDSALYLCASSGQGTGYTFGSGTRLTVV.

The rearrangement links TRBV2 to TRBJ2-7; 8 positions match TRBD1. CDR1 and CDR2 (germline): SNHLY, FYNNEI. V was pared by 7 bases and J by 3 bases, with 11 bases of the junction left unmatched. The CDR3 covers 15 residues. CDR3 sequence (DNA): TGTGCCAGCATAAGCCCGGGACAGGCCTTCTACGAGCAGTACTTC. This translates into CASISPGQAFYEQYF.

The gene calls are TRBV5-8 and TRBJ2-7; TRBD1 matches 11 bases. CDR1 is SGHTS and CDR2 is YDEGEE in the germline V gene. Losses at the gene ends were 4 bases for V and 5 bases for J; bases not matched to a gene: 17. The CDR3 is 18 residues long. This CDR3 reads CASSLEFGWTGGSNEQYF. CDR3 sequence (DNA): TGTGCCAGCAGCCTCGAGTTCGGGTGGACAGGGGGCAGTAACGAGCAGTACTTC.

The rearrangement uses TRBV5-1 and TRBJ1-2, with D maybe TRBD1 (5 bases). The V end lost 5 bases, the J end lost 8 bases, and 28 bases lay between the germline ends. The CDR3 is 17 amino acids. In germline, CDR1 is SGHRS, CDR2 YFSETQ. CDR3 DNA sequence: TGCGCCAGCAGTGAGACAGCTTCATCAGTAGGCGTAGGGGGCTACACCTTC. This translates into CASSETASSVGVGGYTF.

The chain has TRBV19 and TRBJ2-7; 8 bases line up with TRBD2. The CDR3 has 14 amino acids. Unmatched junction bases numbered 10, after V lost 5 bases and J lost 7 bases. Looked up from germline, CDR1 is LNHDA and CDR2 is SQIVND (reference sequence). In nucleotides, the CDR3 is TGTGCCAGTAGTCTACTAGCGGAGGTGGGGGAGCAGTACTTC. Translation gives CASSLLAEVGEQYF. Filled out from reference TRBV19 and TRBJ2-7, the complete variable domain reads DGGITQSPKYLFRKEGQNVTLSCEQNLNHDAMYWYRQDPGQGLRLIYYSQIVNDFQKGDIAEGYSVSREKKESFPLTVTSAQKNPTAFYLCASSLLAEVGEQYFGPGTRLTVT.

This chain joins TRBV7-9 and TRBJ2-5; 8 bases agree with TRBD1. The CDR3 length is 14 residues. Germline V lookup: CDR1 SEHNR, CDR2 FQNEAQ (reference sequence). V trimming: 4 bases; J trimming: 3 bases; junction bases outside the gene matches: 4. CDR3: CASSWGQEKETQYF. The CDR3 DNA reads TGTGCCAGCAGCTGGGGACAGGAGAAAGAGACCCAGTACTTC.

A few counts support this clone. CDR3 residues: CASSPSGRGDEQFF. As DNA, the CDR3 is TGTGCCAGCAGCCCAAGCGGGAGGGGAGATGAGCAGTTCTTC. V and J are TRBV5-4 and TRBJ2-1, with 10 bases aligning to TRBD2. CDR1 is SGHNT and CDR2 is YYREEE in the germline V gene (reference sequence). After removal of 4 bases from V and 8 bases from J, the junction contained 6 bases not matched to a gene. The CDR3 spans 14 residues.

This clone was recorded once. V usage is TRBV7-9 and J usage is TRBJ2-7; TRBD2 is a possible D gene (5 bases). The V end was cut by 2 bases, the J end by 1 base, with 9 bases between. CDR3 length equals 14 residues. The V gene's germline CDR1 is SEHNR and CDR2 FQNEAQ (reference sequence). The CDR3 here is CASSLTRGSYEQYF. CDR3 DNA sequence: TGTGCCAGCAGCTTAACACGAGGGTCCTACGAGCAGTACTTC.

The chain uses TRBV5-4 and TRBJ1-1; D might be TRBD1 (5 bases). CDR3 length equals 15 residues. Germline lookup yields CDR1 SGHNT and CDR2 YYREEE (reference sequence). V gave up 4 bases and J gave up 3 bases, with 16 bases separating them. As DNA, the CDR3 is TGTGCCAGCAGCCCAGGACCTACGGGGGACACTGAAGCTTTCTTT. Its protein product is CASSPGPTGDTEAFF.

This rearrangement joins TRBV13 to TRBJ2-2; D is possibly TRBD2 (6 bases). The germline gives CDR1 PRHDT, CDR2 FYEKMQ (reference sequence). The germline V and J ends were trimmed by 2 bases and 6 bases, with 13 bases remaining between them. CDR3 size: 15 residues. In DNA, the CDR3 is TGTGCCAGCAGCTTATCCGGGAGAGCTGCCGGGGAGCTGTTTTTT. Translating gives CASSLSGRAAGELFF.

The chain combines TRBV7-3 with TRBJ2-1; 9 bases fit TRBD1. V was pared by 3 bases and J by 7 bases, with 1 base of the junction left unmatched. The CDR3 is 13 residues long. The germline gives CDR1 SGHTA, CDR2 FQGTGA. The CDR3 reads CASSLDRGNEQFF. In nucleotides, the CDR3 is TGTGCCAGCAGCTTGGACAGGGGAAATGAGCAGTTCTTC.

This clone came up once. The chain recombines TRBV5-1 with TRBJ2-2; perhaps TRBD2 as D (6 bases). Looked up from germline, CDR1 is SGHRS and CDR2 is YFSETQ. The length of the CDR3 is 15 residues. V lost 4 bases and J lost 1, with 11 bases in between. The CDR3 sequence is CASSEGGLNTGELFF. CDR3 DNA sequence: TGCGCCAGCAGCGAAGGAGGGTTGAACACCGGGGAGCTGTTTTTT.

V gene TRBV6-5 combines with J gene TRBJ1-5; D is perhaps TRBD1 (6 bases). V was shortened by 1 base and J by 5 bases, with 12 bases between the two germline ends. This CDR3 has 15 residues. The germline CDR1 and CDR2 sequences are MNHEY and SVGAGI. The CDR3 region has the DNA TGTGCCAGCAGTTACTGGACAGTGTTTGATCAGCCCCAGCATTTT. Protein sequence: CASSYWTVFDQPQHF.

The chain uses TRBV19 and TRBJ1-2; a possible D gene is TRBD1 (5 bases). The CDR3 length is 13 residues. Germline CDR1 is LNHDA and CDR2 is SQIVND (reference sequence). The germline V and J ends were trimmed by 5 bases and 2 bases, with 9 bases remaining between them. The DNA of the CDR3 is TGTGCCAGTAGTCCGTCAGGGAACTATGGCTACACCTTC. Protein: CASSPSGNYGYTF.

The rearrangement joins TRBV7-3 to TRBJ2-1; 9 nucleotides agree with TRBD2. The CDR3 covers 15 residues. V was pared by 4 bases and J by 9 bases, with 10 bases of the junction left unmatched. The germline V gene has CDR1 SGHTA and CDR2 FQGTGA. CDR3 amino acids: CASSSSGLAGGEQFF. The CDR3 nucleotides read TGTGCCAGCAGCTCCTCGGGACTAGCCGGTGGTGAGCAGTTCTTC.

The rearrangement links TRBV5-4 to TRBJ1-2, with no clear D. The CDR3 extends over 14 amino acids. The V gene's germline CDR1 is SGHNT and CDR2 YYREEE (reference sequence). Trimming cost V 3 bases and J 4 bases, with 13 bases left between them. The CDR3, as DNA: TGTGCCAGCAGCTATCCTCGGTATCTCTATGGCTACACCTTC. It encodes CASSYPRYLYGYTF.

This clone has just one count. The V and J genes are TRBV6-1 and TRBJ2-3; D is possibly TRBD2 (8 bases). The V gene's germline CDR1 is MNHNS and CDR2 SASEGT. The CDR3 spans 14 residues. V gave up 8 bases and J gave up 4 bases, with 16 bases separating them. CDR3 sequence reads: CASEGAGGPDTQYF. The DNA of the CDR3 is TGTGCCAGCGAGGGGGCGGGAGGTCCAGATACGCAGTATTTT.

The V and J genes are TRBV5-1 and TRBJ2-1, with TRBD1 matching 7 bases. Looked up from germline, CDR1 is SGHRS and CDR2 is YFSETQ. The CDR3 covers 13 residues. J gave up 3 bases and V 6 bases, and 3 bases lay outside the gene matches. CDR3 coding DNA: TGCGCCAGCACGGGACAGTTCTACAATGAGCAGTTCTTC. Its translation is CASTGQFYNEQFF. Using reference TRBV5-1 and TRBJ2-1 for the parts outside the CDR3, the full variable domain is KAGVTQTPRYLIKTRGQQVTLSCSPISGHRSVSWYQQTPGQGLQFLFEYFSETQRNKGNFPGRFSGRQFSNSRSEMNVSTLELGDSALYLCASTGQFYNEQFFGPGTRLTVL.